The present T cell receptor beta chain was sequenced within a study of read filtering for tumor transcriptome and immune sequencing. Whole-study context: After DNase treatment, RNA was made into whole-transcriptome libraries.

This clonotype appeared many times. No antigen is known for it. Trimming removed 6 bases from V and 0 bases from J; junction bases left unmatched: 13. CDR3 length equals 16 residues. Germline CDR1 and CDR2: DFQATT and SNEGSKA (reference sequence). Molecular barcoded adaptors covering alpha/delta and beta/gamma chains were used on around 400 ng RNA. Via MiXCR, TCRdb re-called the reads, giving one row per CDR3 protein. The sample gives 25,000 or so distinct CDR3 sequences, 20% to 25% of which show up once; roughly 16% is in the top ten. Broader study findings: The CD138-negative fraction was mixed bone marrow immune cells, not pure T cells. Even smaller IR-seq throughput identified most shared clonotypes. IR-seq and RNA-seq agreed better without single-read clonotypes.

The material sequenced was a population of CD138-negative cells sorted from bone marrow. The clonotype originates from a donor aged 40 or older with multiple myeloma. The chain is built from TRBV20-1 and TRBJ2-7; TRBD2 aligns across 8 bases. The CDR3 sequence is CSASPAGAPSSYEQYF. The CDR3, as DNA: TGCAGTGCGAGCCCAGCGGGAGCCCCAAGCTCCTACGAGCAGTACTTC.